This is a list of T cell receptor beta chains from one sample in a study of early T cells in non-severe SARS-CoV-2 infection. TCRdb re-called the 5' RACE reads through MiXCR, storing one row per CDR3 protein. The sample has about 28,000 distinct CDR3 sequences; 3.5% to 5.5% are singletons. This material consisted of whole blood, taken at baseline. These receptors all stem from an adult who was a healthcare worker with PCR-confirmed SARS-CoV-2 infection or an uninfected control (not recorded which). The CDR3 runs from the conserved cysteine through the conserved F or W. A D gene is named only where the DNA matches it firmly. Expanded clones are given a class, and other clones once, few, many or no size at all.

>TRBD1|TRBV20-1|TRBJ1-4|many
TGCAGTGCTCGGAGGGACAGGGGTGAAAAACTGTTTTTT
CSARRDRGEKLFF
>-|TRBV7-2|TRBJ1-2|many
TGTGCCAGCAGCCCGGCCCACTCGCTTGGCTACACCTTC
CASSPAHSLGYTF
>TRBD1|TRBV7-2|TRBJ2-3|many
TGTGCCAGCAGCTTCGACAGGGATCGTGCAGATACGCAGTATTTT
CASSFDRDRADTQYF
>-|TRBV25-1|TRBJ2-3|many
TGTGCCAGCAGTGCACAAGTGTCGCATACGCAGTATTTT
CASSAQVSHTQYF
>-|TRBV30|TRBJ2-1|-
TGTGCCTGGAGCGTAAGCCTAAATGAGCAGTTCTTC
CAWSVSLNEQFF
>-|TRBV27|TRBJ2-1|many
TGTGCCAGCAACCTGGACCCCCGCGGGCGGTATGAGCAGTTCTTC
CASNLDPRGRYEQFF
>TRBD2|TRBV13|TRBJ2-1|few
TGTGCCAGCAGCACCCGGACTAGCGGGACATACAATGAGCAGTTCTTC
CASSTRTSGTYNEQFF
>-|TRBV18|TRBJ2-1|few
TGTGCCAGCTCACGCGGGTCTGGCAATGAGCAGTTCTTC
CASSRGSGNEQFF
>TRBD1|TRBV28|TRBJ2-5|many
TGTGCCAGCAGTAAGGGACAGGCGAGGGAGACCCAGTACTTC
CASSKGQARETQYF
>TRBD1|TRBV5-1|TRBJ1-1|many
TGCGCCAGCAGCTTGGGTTCAGGGGGGAACACTGAAGCTTTCTTT
CASSLGSGGNTEAFF
>-|TRBV5-4|TRBJ1-2|many
TGTGCCAGCAGCTTGGCCGTTCGGGATCGTAACTATGGCTACACCTTC
CASSLAVRDRNYGYTF
>-|TRBV7-2|TRBJ2-1|many
TGTGCCAGCAGCTTAGCCCTCTCGGGCTACAATGAGCAGTTCTTC
CASSLALSGYNEQFF
>-|TRBV13|TRBJ2-6|many
TGTGCCAGCAGCCGGTCTGGGGCCAACGTCCTGACTTTC
CASSRSGANVLTF
>-|TRBV20-1|TRBJ2-6|few
TGCAGTGCCCCGCTTGCGGGACCTTCGCGAGCCAACGTCCTGACTTTC
CSAPLAGPSRANVLTF
>-|TRBV7-9|TRBJ1-2|many
TGTGCCAGCAGCTTAGGTGGAGGGGACTATGGCTACACCTTC
CASSLGGGDYGYTF
>-|TRBV27|TRBJ2-7|many
TGTGCCAGCAGTTTATCCCGTACAGGGTTCTACGAGCAGTACTTC
CASSLSRTGFYEQYF
>-|TRBV27|TRBJ2-3|many
TGTGCCAGCAGTTTTGATAAGGGATGGGGCACAGATACGCAGTATTTT
CASSFDKGWGTDTQYF
>-|TRBV7-3|TRBJ1-1|many
TGTGCCAGCAGCTTATTGGGAGTGAACACTGAAGCTTTCTTT
CASSLLGVNTEAFF